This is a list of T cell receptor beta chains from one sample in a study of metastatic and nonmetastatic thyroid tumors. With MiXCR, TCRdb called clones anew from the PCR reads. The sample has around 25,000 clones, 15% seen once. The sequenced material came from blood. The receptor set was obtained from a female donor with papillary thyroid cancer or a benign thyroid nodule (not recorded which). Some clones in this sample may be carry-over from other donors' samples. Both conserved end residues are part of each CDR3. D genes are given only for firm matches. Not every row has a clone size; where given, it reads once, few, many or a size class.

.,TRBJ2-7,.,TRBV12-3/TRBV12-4,CASSLSTGSSYEQYF,TGTGCCAGCAGTTTGTCTACAGGGAGCTCCTACGAGCAGTACTTC
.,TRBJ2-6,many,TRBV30,CAWSPAAVSGANVLTF,TGTGCCTGGAGTCCGGCCGCAGTGTCTGGGGCCAACGTCCTGACTTTC
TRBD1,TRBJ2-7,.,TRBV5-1,CASSLAGTGLYEQYF,TGCGCCAGCAGCTTGGCCGGGACAGGCCTCTACGAGCAGTACTTC
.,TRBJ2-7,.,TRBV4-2,CASSQDGEEGAVREQYF,TGTGCCAGCAGCCAAGATGGCGAGGAGGGGGCCGTTCGGGAGCAGTACTTC
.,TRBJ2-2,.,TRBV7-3,CASSLNGGRGELFF,TGTGCCAGCAGCTTAAACGGGGGACGCGGGGAGCTGTTTTTT
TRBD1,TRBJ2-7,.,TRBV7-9,CASSLRTGGEYEQYF,TGTGCCAGCAGCCTCCGGACAGGGGGCGAATACGAGCAGTACTTC
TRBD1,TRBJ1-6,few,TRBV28,CASSFRGLGSPLHF,TGTGCCAGCAGCTTCAGGGGGTTGGGTTCACCCCTCCACTTT
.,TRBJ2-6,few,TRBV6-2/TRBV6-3,CASSYSLSSGANVLTF,TGTGCCAGCAGTTACTCGTTAAGCTCTGGGGCCAACGTCCTGACTTTC
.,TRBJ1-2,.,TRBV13,CASSLGRGVYGYTF,TGTGCCAGCAGCTTAGGACGAGGGGTCTATGGCTACACCTTC
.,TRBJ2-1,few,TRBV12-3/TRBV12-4,CASSSGSSVSYNEQFF,TGTGCCAGCAGTAGTGGGAGTAGCGTGTCCTACAATGAGCAGTTCTTC
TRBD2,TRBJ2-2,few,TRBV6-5,CASIYRTLAGGVTGELSF,TGTGCCAGCATTTACAGGACTCTAGCGGGAGGCGTCACCGGGGAGCTGTCTTTT
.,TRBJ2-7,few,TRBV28,CASRPGTFSYERYF,TGTGCCAGTAGGCCCGGGACTTTCTCCTACGAGCGGTACTTC
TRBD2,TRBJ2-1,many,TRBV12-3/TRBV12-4,CASNPGGGSVSYNEQFF,TGTGCCAGCAACCCGGGGGGGGGGAGCGTCTCCTACAATGAGCAGTTCTTC